This T cell receptor beta chain was recovered during a study of radiotherapy plus CTLA-4 blockade in lung cancer. Germline V gene sequence: CDR1 KGHSY, CDR2 FQNENV. The CDR3 covers 13 residues. V was cut by 4 bases and J by 1 base, with 5 bases left in between. Clones were sequenced by immunoSEQ multiplex PCR, and TCRdb holds only the in-frame ones, with some missing. The sample shows some 50,000 clones, approximately 79% of them seen only once. The sequence derives from a human donor with non-small cell lung cancer who had a partial response to radiotherapy plus ipilimumab. The sample consisted of peripheral blood, taken from a patient treated with radiotherapy plus ipilimumab. The chain employs TRBV16 and TRBJ1-5, with D possibly being TRBD1 (5 bases). In DNA form, the CDR3 reads TGTGCCAGCAGCCCAGGGAGCAATCAGCCCCAGCATTTT. Encoded protein: CASSPGSNQPQHF. Together with reference TRBV16 and TRBJ1-5, the CDR3 gives the full variable domain: GEEVAQTPKHLVRGEGQKAKLYCAPIKGHSYVFWYQQVLKNEFKFLISFQNENVFDETGMPKERFSAKCLPNSPCSLEIQATKLEDSAVYFCASSPGSNQPQHFGDGTRLSIL.